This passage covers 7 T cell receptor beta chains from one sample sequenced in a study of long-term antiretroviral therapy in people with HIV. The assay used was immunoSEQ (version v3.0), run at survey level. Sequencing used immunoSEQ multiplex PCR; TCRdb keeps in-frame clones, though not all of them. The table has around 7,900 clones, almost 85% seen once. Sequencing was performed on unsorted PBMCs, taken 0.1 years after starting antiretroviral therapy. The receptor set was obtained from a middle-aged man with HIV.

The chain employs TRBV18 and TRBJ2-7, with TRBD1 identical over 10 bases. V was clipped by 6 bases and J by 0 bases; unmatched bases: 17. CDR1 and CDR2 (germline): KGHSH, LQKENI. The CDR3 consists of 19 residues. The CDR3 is CASSRIGGQGVRTSYEQYF. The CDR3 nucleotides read TGTGCCAGCTCGAGAATTGGAGGACAGGGGGTACGGACCTCCTACGAGCAGTACTTC.

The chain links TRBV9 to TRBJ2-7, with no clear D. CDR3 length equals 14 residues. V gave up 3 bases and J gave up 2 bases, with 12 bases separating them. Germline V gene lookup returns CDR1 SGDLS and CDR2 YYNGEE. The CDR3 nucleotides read TGTGCCAGCAGCGACCCCACGGCTCCCTACGAGCAGTACTTC. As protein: CASSDPTAPYEQYF. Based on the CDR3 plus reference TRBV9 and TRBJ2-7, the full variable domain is DSGVTQTPKHLITATGQRVTLRCSPRSGDLSVYWYQQSLDQGLQFLIQYYNGEERAKGNILERFSAQQFPDLHSELNLSSLELGDSALYFCASSDPTAPYEQYFGPGTRLTVT.

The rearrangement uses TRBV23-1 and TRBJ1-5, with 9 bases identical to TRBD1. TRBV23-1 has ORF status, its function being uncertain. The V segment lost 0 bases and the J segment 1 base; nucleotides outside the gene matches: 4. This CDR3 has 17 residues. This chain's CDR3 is CASSQSTGGGSNQPQHF. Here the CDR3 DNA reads TGCGCCAGCAGTCAATCGACAGGGGGGGGGAGCAATCAGCCCCAGCATTTT.

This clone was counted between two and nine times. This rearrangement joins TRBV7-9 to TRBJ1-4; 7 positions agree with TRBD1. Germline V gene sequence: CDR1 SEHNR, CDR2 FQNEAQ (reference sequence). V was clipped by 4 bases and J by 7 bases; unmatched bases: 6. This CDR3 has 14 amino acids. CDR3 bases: TGTGCCAGCAGCTCGACAGGGTTGGCTGAAAAACTGTTTTTT. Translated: CASSSTGLAEKLFF.

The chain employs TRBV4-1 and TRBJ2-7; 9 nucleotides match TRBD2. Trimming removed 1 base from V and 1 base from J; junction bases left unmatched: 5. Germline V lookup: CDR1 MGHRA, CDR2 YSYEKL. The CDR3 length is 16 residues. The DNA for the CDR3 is TGCGCCAGCAGCCAAGCAGAGAGCGGGGGGTCCTACGAGCAGTACTTC. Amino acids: CASSQAESGGSYEQYF.

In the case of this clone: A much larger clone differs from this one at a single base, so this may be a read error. CDR3 nucleotides: TGTGCCAGCAGCCCGGAGGGTAATGAGCAGTTCTTC. Its protein product is CASSPEGNEQFF. V and J are TRBV7-3 and TRBJ2-1, with TRBD2 as a possible D gene (6 bases). Germline CDR1 SGHTA, CDR2 FQGTGA. CDR3 size: 12 residues. The V and J ends lost 5 bases and 7 bases respectively, with 9 bases between them. Supplemented by reference TRBV7-3 and TRBJ2-1, the full variable domain reads GAGVSQTPSNKVTEKGKYVELRCDPISGHTALYWYRQSLGQGPEFLIYFQGTGAADDSGLPNDRFFAVRPEGSVSTLKIQRTERGDSAVYLCASSPEGNEQFFGPGTRLTVL.

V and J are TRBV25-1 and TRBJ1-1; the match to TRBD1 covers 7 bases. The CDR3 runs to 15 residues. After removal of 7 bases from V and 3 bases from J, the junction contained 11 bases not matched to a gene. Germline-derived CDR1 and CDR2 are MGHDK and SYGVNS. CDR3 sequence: CASTPGGGWDTEAFF. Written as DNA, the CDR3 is TGTGCCAGCACCCCTGGAGGGGGCTGGGACACTGAAGCTTTCTTT.